One and the same sample provided the 31 T cell receptor beta chains below, sequenced in a study of CD8+CD57+ T cells in acquired aplastic anemia. Genomic DNA templated the TCR beta VDJ and CDR3 profiling. TCRdb passed the reads through MiXCR, listing each CDR3 protein once. The sample has about 290,000 distinct CDR3 sequences, about three fifths seen once; the top ten hold 1.3%. CD8+CD57+ cell expansion, shown by flow cytometry, had occurred in the patients selected for sequencing. The material sequenced was sorted CD4+, CD8+, or CD8+CD57+ T cells (not recorded which) from PBMCs. Receptors originate from a human donor with aplastic anemia.

A few counts support this clonotype. This sequence joins TRBV6-1 and TRBJ1-3; D gene ambiguous. The CDR3 consists of 16 residues. CDR1 MNHNS and CDR2 SASEGT come from the germline V gene. V lost 7 bases and J 0 bases, leaving 16 bases between the germline ends. Here the CDR3 reads CASTRNTPASGNTIYF. The DNA of the CDR3 is TGTGCCAGCACACGGAACACTCCCGCCTCTGGAAACACCATATATTTT.

The chain has TRBV27 and TRBJ1-1; unclear D gene. Germline V gene sequence: CDR1 MNHEY, CDR2 SMNVEV (reference sequence). V was pared by 8 bases and J by 6 bases, with 22 bases between. This CDR3 contains 15 residues. DNA for the CDR3: TGTGCCAGCCTCGGGCGGGGAAGGGTTCGATCTGAAGCTTTCTTT. Translation: CASLGRGRVRSEAFF.

This clonotype was counted at least ten times. The rearrangement uses TRBV7-2 and TRBJ2-3; 7 bases fit TRBD2. V shed 1 base, J shed 0 bases, and the junction held 7 bases outside the gene matches. Germline V gives CDR1 SGHTA, CDR2 FQGNSA. This CDR3 spans 17 amino acids. The CDR3 here is CASSLGVTSDSTDTQYF. The CDR3, as DNA: TGTGCCAGCAGCTTAGGCGTCACTAGCGATAGCACAGATACGCAGTATTTT.

The chain has TRBV5-1 and TRBJ1-4, with TRBD1 identical over 8 bases. The germline V gene has CDR1 SGHRS and CDR2 YFSETQ. This CDR3 is built from 13 residues. The junction had 6 bases not matched to a gene; V was cut back by 6 bases and J by 8 bases. The CDR3 nucleotides are TGCGCCAGCAAGACAGGGGATGGGGAAAAACTGTTTTTT. This codes for CASKTGDGEKLFF.

V usage is TRBV7-2 and J usage is TRBJ1-3; tentatively, D is TRBD1 (5 bases). The length of the CDR3 is 15 residues. Germline CDR1 is SGHTA and CDR2 is FQGNSA. The V end lost 4 bases, the J end lost 3 bases, and 13 bases lay between the germline ends. Written as DNA, the CDR3 is TGTGCCAGCAGCTACTCGCGGGGGTTTGGAAACACCATATATTTT. Protein product: CASSYSRGFGNTIYF.

This clonotype was picked up a small number of times. The V and J genes are TRBV2 and TRBJ2-2; unclear D gene. The germline CDR1 and CDR2 sequences are SNHLY and FYNNEI. V gave up 2 bases and J gave up 2 bases, with 12 bases separating them. The CDR3 sequence is 16 residues long. CDR3 sequence (DNA): TGTGCCAGCAGTGAATTGAGCTCTGGAAACACCGGGGAGCTGTTTTTT. The encoded protein is CASSELSSGNTGELFF. Full variable domain (missing parts from reference TRBV2 and TRBJ2-2): EPEVTQTPSHQVTQMGQEVILRCVPISNHLYFYWYRQILGQKVEFLVSFYNNEISEKSEIFDDQFSVERPDGSNFTLKIRSTKLEDSAMYFCASSELSSGNTGELFFGEGSRLTVL.

This clonotype occurred once. A much more abundant neighbour one base away suggests this may be a read error. The chain is built from TRBV24-1 and TRBJ1-4, with TRBD1 identical over 7 bases. Germline lookup yields CDR1 KGHDR and CDR2 SFDVKD. The CDR3 loop spans 13 amino acids. CDR3 sequence (DNA): TGTGCCAGCCGGCGGGACAGTCTGGAAAAACCGTTTTTT. Translating it yields CASRRDSLEKPFF.

This clonotype was found once. The chain has TRBV2 and TRBJ1-5; the D gene is possibly TRBD1 (6 bases). CDR3 length equals 14 residues. Trimming left V 6 bases short and J 6 bases short, with 15 bases between. Germline assignment: CDR1 SNHLY and CDR2 FYNNEI. The CDR3 loop is CASSPVGGGQPQHF. CDR3 sequence (DNA): TGTGCCAGCAGCCCCGTGGGGGGCGGTCAGCCCCAGCATTTT. Looking up the rest from reference TRBV2 and TRBJ1-5 gives the full variable domain: EPEVTQTPSHQVTQMGQEVILRCVPISNHLYFYWYRQILGQKVEFLVSFYNNEISEKSEIFDDQFSVERPDGSNFTLKIRSTKLEDSAMYFCASSPVGGGQPQHFGDGTRLSIL.

This clonotype came up many times. The chain has TRBV11-2 and TRBJ2-1; 8 bases fit TRBD2. Unmatched junction bases numbered 9, after V lost 2 bases and J lost 6 bases. The CDR3 spans 16 residues. CDR1 is SGHAT and CDR2 is FQNNGV in the germline V gene. As DNA, the CDR3 is TGTGCCAGCAGCTTAACTAGCGGAATATTCTTCAATGAGCAGTTCTTC. Encoded protein: CASSLTSGIFFNEQFF. The full variable domain, completed using reference TRBV11-2 and TRBJ2-1, is EAGVAQSPRYKIIEKRQSVAFWCNPISGHATLYWYQQILGQGPKLLIQFQNNGVVDDSQLPKDRFSAERLKGVDSTLKIQPAKLEDSAVYLCASSLTSGIFFNEQFFGPGTRLTVL.

This chain joins TRBV5-1 and TRBJ2-3; no reliable D call. V was cut by 0 bases and J by 1 base, with 12 bases left in between. CDR3 length equals 16 residues. Germline V CDR1 and CDR2: SGHRS, YFSETQ. The CDR3 DNA is TGCGCCAGCAGCTTGGTTGTGGGATCCGGCACAGATACGCAGTATTTT. Amino acids: CASSLVVGSGTDTQYF.

This clonotype has a count of ten or more. The CDR3 carries no conserved terminal phenylalanine or tryptophan, so it likely arises from a read error. The chain uses TRBV20-1 and TRBJ1-2, with no clear D. Trimming stripped 5 bases from V and 5 bases from J, with 9 bases between. CDR3 length equals 11 residues. The V gene's germline CDR1 is DFQATT and CDR2 SNEGSKA (reference sequence). CDR3 bases: TGCAGTGCTGCCGAATTATATGGCTACACCCTC. Its protein is CSAAELYGYTL.

V usage is TRBV6-2 or TRBV6-3 and J usage is TRBJ2-7, with D possibly matching TRBD2 (6 bases). The germline V gene encodes CDR1 MNHEY and CDR2 SVGEGT. The ends were cut back, 3 bases at V and 10 bases at J, with 19 bases in the middle. The CDR3 is 14 amino acids. The CDR3 DNA reads TGTGCCAGCAGTTATTCCAACCGGGACTCAAGACAGTACTTC. It codes for CASSYSNRDSRQYF.

This clonotype was counted between two and nine times. The chain employs TRBV19 and TRBJ2-5; no clear D gene. CDR3 length: 12 amino acids. The germline CDR1 and CDR2 sequences are LNHDA and SQIVND (reference sequence). The ends were cut back, 3 bases at V and 2 bases at J, with 4 bases in the middle. As DNA, the CDR3 is TGTGCCAGTAGTATGGTGCAAGAGACCCAGTACTTC. As protein: CASSMVQETQYF.

This clonotype was seen ten or more times. The rearrangement uses TRBV29-1 and TRBJ1-2; D ambiguous. Germline CDR1 reads SQVTM; CDR2 reads ANQGSEA. The CDR3 contains 12 residues. V lost 5 bases and J 4 bases, leaving 11 bases between the germline ends. The CDR3, as DNA: TGCAGCGTTCGGGTCAACAGCTATGGCTACACCTTC. It codes for CSVRVNSYGYTF.

Only a few counts were recorded for this clonotype. The V call is TRBV19, the J call TRBJ2-3; D gene unclear. V lost 1 base to trimming and J lost 4 bases, with 9 bases between them. There are 14 residues in the CDR3. Germline values: CDR1 LNHDA, CDR2 SQIVND (reference sequence). CDR3 in amino acids: CASSIGSGADTQYF. CDR3 DNA: TGTGCCAGTAGTATAGGGAGTGGCGCAGATACGCAGTATTTT.

The chain recombines TRBV2 with TRBJ2-2; 9 positions agree with TRBD1. The CDR3 runs to 14 residues. The V segment lost 9 bases and the J segment 1 base; nucleotides outside the gene matches: 3. The germline CDR1 and CDR2 sequences are SNHLY and FYNNEI. CDR3 sequence (DNA): TGTGCCAGTAGGGACAGGGTGAACACCGGGGAGCTGTTTTTT. It encodes CASRDRVNTGELFF.

This clonotype was seen many times. The genes are TRBV9 and TRBJ1-5, with D unclear. V was shortened by 0 bases and J by 5 bases, with 9 bases between the two germline ends. Per germline, CDR1 SGDLS and CDR2 YYNGEE. The CDR3 extends over 14 amino acids. The CDR3 DNA is TGTGCCAGCAGCGTAGGGCTCGAGGATCAGCCCCAGCATTTT. It codes for CASSVGLEDQPQHF.

The V call is TRBV11-2, the J call TRBJ2-1; 10 nucleotides line up with TRBD2. Trimming cost V 6 bases and J 3 bases; bases outside gene matches: 5. CDR1 and CDR2 from the germline V gene are SGHAT and FQNNGV. The CDR3 is made up of 15 amino acids. The CDR3 nucleotides are TGTGCCAGCAGTTTTGGACTAGCGGACTACAATGAGCAGTTCTTC. This codes for CASSFGLADYNEQFF.

J is TRBJ2-1 and V is TRBV7-2; D remains unclear. V was pared by 1 base and J by 3 bases, with 13 bases between. Germline CDR1 reads SGHTA; CDR2 reads FQGNSA. CDR3 length: 16 amino acids. CDR3 in amino acids: CASSLVSWAGYNEQFF. The CDR3 DNA follows: TGTGCCAGCAGCTTAGTTTCTTGGGCTGGCTACAATGAGCAGTTCTTC.

This clonotype was observed once. The chain is built from TRBV12-3 or TRBV12-4 and TRBJ1-5, with D unresolved. V was shortened by 3 bases and J by 7 bases, with 13 bases between the two germline ends. There are 14 residues in the CDR3. CDR3 in amino acids: CASSFGRVAQPQHF. The CDR3 coding sequence is TGTGCCAGCAGTTTTGGGAGGGTAGCCCAGCCCCAGCATTTT.

V gene TRBV7-3 combines with J gene TRBJ1-6; TRBD1 might be the D (5 bases). Germline-derived CDR1 and CDR2 are SGHTA and FQGTGA. V dropped 2 bases and J dropped 14 bases, with 10 bases sitting between them. CDR3 length equals 12 residues. The CDR3 loop reads CASSLGGGTLHF. CDR3 sequence (DNA): TGTGCCAGCAGCTTAGGGGGGGGTACCCTCCACTTT.

This clonotype was seen a few times. With a much larger clone just one base away, this may be a read error. The V call is TRBV5-1, the J call TRBJ2-2, with D uncertain. The germline CDR1 and CDR2 sequences are SGHRS and YFSETQ. The CDR3 spans 15 residues. The CDR3 coding sequence is TGCGCCAGCGGCTTGCTGGCGACTAACACCGGGGAGCTGTTTTTT. Its protein is CASGLLATNTGELFF.

The genes are TRBV7-9 and TRBJ1-2; possible D gene TRBD1, 5 bases. This CDR3 has 13 amino acids. Trimming took off 1 base at V and 6 bases at J, with 9 bases between the two ends. CDR1 and CDR2 from the germline V gene are SEHNR and FQNEAQ (reference sequence). CDR3 protein: CASSLEGTDGYTF. The CDR3 coding sequence is TGTGCCAGCAGCTTAGAGGGGACGGATGGCTACACCTTC.

This clonotype appeared a few times. The chain combines TRBV7-8 with TRBJ1-2; D unclear. Germline CDR1 reads SGHVS; CDR2 reads FQNEAQ. This CDR3 region has 14 residues. V was cut by 3 bases and J by 4 bases, with 12 bases left in between. As DNA, the CDR3 is TGTGCCAGCAGCTTCGACACGGCCGTCTATGGCTACACCTTC. It yields the protein CASSFDTAVYGYTF.

This chain uses TRBV9 with TRBJ2-1; 7 nucleotides match TRBD2. V gave up 4 bases and J gave up 8 bases; unmatched junction bases: 9. CDR1 SGDLS and CDR2 YYNGEE come from the germline V gene. This CDR3 has 14 residues. CDR3 sequence (DNA): TGTGCCAGCAGCACCGCGGGAGCGGATGATGAGCAGTTCTTC. Translating gives CASSTAGADDEQFF. Using reference TRBV9 and TRBJ2-1 for the parts outside the CDR3, the full variable domain is DSGVTQTPKHLITATGQRVTLRCSPRSGDLSVYWYQQSLDQGLQFLIQYYNGEERAKGNILERFSAQQFPDLHSELNLSSLELGDSALYFCASSTAGADDEQFFGPGTRLTVL.

This clonotype showed up just once. The V call is TRBV7-2, the J call TRBJ2-3, with TRBD2 identical over 8 bases. The CDR3 length is 15 residues. The J segment lost 2 bases and the V segment lost 5 bases, leaving 6 bases of the junction unmatched. The germline gives CDR1 SGHTA, CDR2 FQGNSA. The CDR3 protein is CASSTQLAATDTQYF. The DNA for the CDR3 is TGTGCCAGCAGCACACAACTAGCGGCCACAGATACGCAGTATTTT.

The rearrangement links TRBV10-3 to TRBJ2-7, with D perhaps matching TRBD2 (5 bases). The CDR3 sequence is 13 residues long. V was clipped by 10 bases and J by 6 bases, with 19 bases between them. CDR1 is ENHRY, CDR2 SYGVKD, per germline. This CDR3 is CATSGLGFGEQYF. The CDR3 DNA reads TGTGCCACCTCCGGACTGGGCTTTGGCGAGCAGTACTTC.

The J gene is TRBJ1-5, the V gene TRBV4-3; TRBD1 aligns across 8 bases. The junction had 4 bases not matched to a gene; V was cut back by 0 bases and J by 6 bases. Germline lookup yields CDR1 LGHNA and CDR2 YSLEER. The CDR3 covers 15 residues. The CDR3 sequence: CASSQDGQGSQPQHF. In DNA form, the CDR3 reads TGCGCCAGCAGCCAAGACGGACAGGGAAGTCAGCCCCAGCATTTT.

This chain connects TRBV2 to TRBJ1-1; unclear D gene. The CDR3 sequence is 14 residues long. The germline V gene has CDR1 SNHLY and CDR2 FYNNEI. V gave up 4 bases and J gave up 0 bases, with 9 bases separating them. Here the CDR3 reads CASSVELLNTEAFF. DNA of the CDR3: TGTGCCAGCAGTGTTGAACTTCTGAACACTGAAGCTTTCTTT.

Notes on this clonotype: Because it lacks the conserved phenylalanine or tryptophan at the end, this CDR3 is likely a read error. J is TRBJ1-1 and V is TRBV5-4, with 9 positions matching TRBD1. CDR3 length equals 15 residues. J gave up 1 base and V 4 bases, and 5 bases lay outside the gene matches. CDR1 is SGHNT and CDR2 is YYREEE in the germline V gene (reference sequence). Here the CDR3 reads CASSGQTGGNTEAFL. CDR3 in DNA: TGTGCCAGCAGCGGACAGACAGGGGGGAACACTGAAGCTTTCCTT.

In the case of this clonotype: A read error may produce the germline difference seen at one junction end. The chain employs TRBV29-1 and TRBJ2-3, with 8 bases lining up with TRBD2. This CDR3 comprises 15 residues. CDR1 and CDR2 from the germline V gene are SQVTM and ANQGSEA. The CDR3 is CSVVVLAGTGDTQCF. For the CDR3, the DNA is TGCAGCGTTGTTGTGTTAGCGGGAACGGGTGATACGCAGTGTTTT.